The clone carrying this T cell receptor beta chain is medium-sized (0.01 to 0.1%) by share. What it binds is unknown. Treg sorting used a CD4+CD25+CD127-/low gate. Full-length variable regions came from constant-region reverse primers plus semi-nested Nested Universal Primer A PCR. TCRdb independently ran MiXCR on the 5' RACE reads; one entry per CDR3 protein. The table shows 8,500 to 14,000 distinct CDR3 sequences, with around 28% occurring only once. Notes on the study in general: The TCR gene usage of tumor memory CD4+ T cells clustered together with blood and lymph node memory CD4+ cells and with lymph node naive CD4+ cells. Tumor Treg TCRs overlapped most with tumor naive CD4+ cells.

V was pared by 5 bases and J by 3 bases, with 8 bases between. Germline CDR1 reads MNHNY; CDR2 reads SVGAGI (reference sequence). The CDR3 is 13 amino acids. Sequencing used Tregs sorted from a lymph node. The TCR sequence derives from a female donor with breast cancer. V gene TRBV6-6 combines with J gene TRBJ2-1, with a tentative D call TRBD1 (5 bases). The CDR3 loop reads CASSPGFYNEQFF. The CDR3 DNA reads TGTGCCAGCAGTCCAGGGTTCTACAATGAGCAGTTCTTC.